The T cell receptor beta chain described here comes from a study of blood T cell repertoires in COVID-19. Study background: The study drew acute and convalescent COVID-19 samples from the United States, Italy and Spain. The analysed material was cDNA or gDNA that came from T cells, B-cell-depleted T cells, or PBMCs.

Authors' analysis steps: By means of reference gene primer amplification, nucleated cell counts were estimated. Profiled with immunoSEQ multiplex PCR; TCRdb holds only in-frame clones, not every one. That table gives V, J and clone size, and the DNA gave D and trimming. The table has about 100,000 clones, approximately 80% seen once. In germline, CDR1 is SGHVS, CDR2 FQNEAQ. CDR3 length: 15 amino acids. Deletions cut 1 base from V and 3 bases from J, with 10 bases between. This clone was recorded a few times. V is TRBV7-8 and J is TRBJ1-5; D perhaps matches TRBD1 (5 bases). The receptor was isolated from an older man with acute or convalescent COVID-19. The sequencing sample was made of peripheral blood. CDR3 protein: CASSLGSTDNQPQHF. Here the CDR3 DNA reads TGTGCCAGCAGCTTAGGGTCGACAGACAATCAGCCCCAGCATTTT.